The present T cell receptor (beta chain) was sequenced within a study of beta chain features in type 1 diabetes. Expressed TCRB transcripts were sequenced because the entire RNA isolate underwent reverse transcription. TCRdb keeps only in-frame clones here, not all; method: immunoSEQ multiplex PCR. The sample has 600,000 to 700,000 clones; 9.5% to 15% are singletons. The authors took one heparinised blood draw, averaging approximately 0.12 L, from each donor. Each population that was sorted was more than 95% pure. This clone was seen only a few times. Its specificity is not known. Findings and limits, study-wide: Naive, central memory and Treg TCRB repertoires appeared more alike in patients than in healthy donors. There was a moderate but significant shortening of TCRB CDR3s in all four CD4+ subsets of Type 1 diabetes patients. Type 1 diabetes patients had fewer VDJ junction insertions and more deletions.

The source of this sequence is a man under 40 with type 1 diabetes. What was sequenced was naive CD4+ T cells from blood.

The CDR3 reads CSGNRGSITEAFF. The CDR3 region has the DNA TGCAGCGGGAACAGGGGGAGTATCACTGAAGCTTTCTTT. The rearrangement uses TRBV29-1 and TRBJ1-1; 8 bases line up with TRBD1. V was clipped by 7 bases and J by 4 bases; unmatched bases: 8. CDR1 is SQVTM and CDR2 is ANQGSEA in the germline V gene. The CDR3 has 13 residues.